This T cell receptor (beta chain) was sequenced for a study of blood T cell repertoires in COVID-19. Study context: From the United States, Italy and Spain came samples of acute and convalescent COVID-19.

Here immunoSEQ multiplex PCR was the method, and the copy in TCRdb shows in-frame clones only, minus some. The repertoire has about 430,000 clones, approximately 90% of them found once; the top ten carry about 1.4%. The CDR3 covers 16 residues. Each participant's cohort was designated according to participant-reported clinical history. Individuals in the exposed group had encountered a COVID-19 case within 2 weeks preceding study entry. The sequence was collected from a woman aged 18-29 years who had been exposed to COVID-19. The specimen was PBMCs or T cells enriched from blood (not recorded which). The chain carries TRBV21-1 and TRBJ2-7; whether TRBD1, the table's D call, matches the DNA was not checked. TRBV21-1 is a known pseudogene. The DNA for the CDR3 is TGTGCCAGCAGCGGACGGACAGGCATGCGGGCCTACGAGCAGTACTTC. Translated, it gives CASSGRTGMRAYEQYF.